Detailed here is one TCR beta chain. The data are from a study of cytomegalovirus exposure and HLA in healthy donors. Deletions cut 4 bases from V and 1 base from J, with 8 bases between. The CDR3 is 13 amino acids. The V gene's germline CDR1 is SGHRS and CDR2 YFSETQ. PCR used 60 Vbeta primers and 13 Jbeta primers. TCRdb's copy holds only in-frame clones and misses some; the assay was immunoSEQ multiplex PCR. This repertoire shows over 130,000 clones, around two thirds found once; its top ten account for approximately 1.8%. V is TRBV5-1 and J is TRBJ1-1; the D gene is possibly TRBD1 (6 bases). Sequences were obtained from PBMCs. The clonotype was recovered from a male donor in good health and CMV-seronegative. CDR3 protein: CASSRGQNTEAFF. As DNA, the CDR3 is TGCGCCAGCAGCAGGGGACAGAACACTGAAGCTTTCTTT.